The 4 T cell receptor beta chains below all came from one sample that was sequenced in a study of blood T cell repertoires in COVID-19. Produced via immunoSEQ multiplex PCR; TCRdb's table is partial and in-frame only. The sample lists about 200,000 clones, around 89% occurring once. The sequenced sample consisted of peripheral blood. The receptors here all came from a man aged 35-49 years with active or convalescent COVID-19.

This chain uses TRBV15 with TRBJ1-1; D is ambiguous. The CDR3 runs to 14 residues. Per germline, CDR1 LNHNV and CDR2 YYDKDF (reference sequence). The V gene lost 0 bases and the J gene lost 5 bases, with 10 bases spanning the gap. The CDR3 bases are TGTGCCACCAGCAGAGATCCGACGGGGACTGAAGCTTTCTTT. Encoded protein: CATSRDPTGTEAFF.

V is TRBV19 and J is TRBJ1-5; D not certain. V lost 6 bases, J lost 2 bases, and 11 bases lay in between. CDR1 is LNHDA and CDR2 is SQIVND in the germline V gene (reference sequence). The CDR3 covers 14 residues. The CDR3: CASSDNSGNQPQHF. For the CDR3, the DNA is TGTGCCAGTAGCGACAATTCTGGCAATCAGCCCCAGCATTTT.

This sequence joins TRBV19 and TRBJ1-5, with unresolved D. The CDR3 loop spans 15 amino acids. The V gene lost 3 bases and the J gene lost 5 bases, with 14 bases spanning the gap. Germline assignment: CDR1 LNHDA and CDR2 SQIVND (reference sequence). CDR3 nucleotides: TGTGCCAGTAGTATCGTGGGGAAGGGAGATCAGCCCCAGCATTTT. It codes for CASSIVGKGDQPQHF. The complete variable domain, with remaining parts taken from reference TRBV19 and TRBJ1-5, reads DGGITQSPKYLFRKEGQNVTLSCEQNLNHDAMYWYRQDPGQGLRLIYYSQIVNDFQKGDIAEGYSVSREKKESFPLTVTSAQKNPTAFYLCASSIVGKGDQPQHFGDGTRLSIL.

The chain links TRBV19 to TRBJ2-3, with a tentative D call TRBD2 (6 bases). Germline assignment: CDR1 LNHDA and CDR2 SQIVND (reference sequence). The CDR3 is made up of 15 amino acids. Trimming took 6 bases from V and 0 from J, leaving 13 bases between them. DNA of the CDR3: TGTGCCAGTAGCCTTAGCGGAGTCAGCACAGATACGCAGTATTTT. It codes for CASSLSGVSTDTQYF.